The TCR beta chain under discussion was sequenced for a study of cytomegalovirus exposure and HLA in healthy donors. Study-level results: Rare TCR sequences dominated, though some public TCRs recurred in many donors. According to a later analysis, TCR clusters from the first cohort tended to co-occur in the 100 to 150 validation repertoires.

With 0 bases removed from V and 0 bases from J, the gap between germline ends came to 6 bases. Germline loops: CDR1 MNHNS, CDR2 SASEGT. The CDR3 contains 16 residues. Sequenced by immunoSEQ multiplex PCR; TCRdb stores in-frame clones only, minus some. The table records about 130,000 clones, roughly 87% of them present only once. This clone showed up just a few times. Its antigen is not identified. The sequenced material came from PBMCs. This chain connects TRBV6-1 to TRBJ2-6; D unresolved. This clonotype was sampled from a woman aged 18-29 years in good health and CMV-seropositive. This chain's CDR3 is CASSEARSSGANVLTF. The CDR3 region has the DNA TGTGCCAGCAGTGAAGCCCGGAGCTCTGGGGCCAACGTCCTGACTTTC.